Listed below are T cell receptor beta chains from one sample, sequenced in a study of identical twins. MiXCR was run by TCRdb on the 5' RACE reads, yielding one entry per CDR3 protein. The sample has about 730,000 distinct CDR3 sequences; over 20% are singletons. These sequences were also reported in another study, on T cells expressing NK-cell markers.

The specimen sequenced was PBMCs. These TCRs come from a woman aged 18-29 years in good health. Both conserved end residues are part of each CDR3. Fields, in order: V gene, J gene, clone size, D gene, CDR3 DNA, CDR3 protein. A D gene is named only where the DNA matches it firmly. Clone size appears in some rows only: once, few, many, or a class for an expanded clone.

V gene: TRBV29-1
J gene: TRBJ1-1
clone size: many
D gene: -
CDR3 DNA: TGCAGCGTGTTATGGGGACCTAACACTGAAGCTTTCTTT
CDR3 protein: CSVLWGPNTEAFF

V gene: TRBV14
J gene: TRBJ2-1
clone size: few
D gene: TRBD1
CDR3 DNA: TGTGCCAGCAGCCAAGGACAGGGAACGGATGAGCAGTTCTTC
CDR3 protein: CASSQGQGTDEQFF

V gene: TRBV10-3
J gene: TRBJ1-4
clone size: -
D gene: -
CDR3 DNA: TGTGCCATCAGTGAGCCGGGCGCTAATGAAAAACTGTTTTTT
CDR3 protein: CAISEPGANEKLFF

V gene: TRBV5-4
J gene: TRBJ2-1
clone size: few
D gene: -
CDR3 DNA: TGTGCCAGCAGCTCCCCGAACTCCGGGACCAGTTCCTACAATGAGCAGTTCTTC
CDR3 protein: CASSSPNSGTSSYNEQFF

V gene: TRBV7-7
J gene: TRBJ2-3
clone size: few
D gene: TRBD1
CDR3 DNA: TGTGCTAGCAGCTCGACGGCAGGGGGAAACACAGATACGCAGTATTTT
CDR3 protein: CASSSTAGGNTDTQYF

V gene: TRBV27
J gene: TRBJ2-1
clone size: few
D gene: -
CDR3 DNA: TGTGCCAGCAGTTTATATCCAGGCGACGGCTACAATGAGCAGTTCTTC
CDR3 protein: CASSLYPGDGYNEQFF

V gene: TRBV20-1
J gene: TRBJ1-2
clone size: many
D gene: -
CDR3 DNA: TGCAGTGGCTCCGGGACAAACTACACCTTC
CDR3 protein: CSGSGTNYTF

V gene: TRBV6-5
J gene: TRBJ2-1
clone size: -
D gene: TRBD2
CDR3 DNA: TGTGCCAGCAGTTCACTTAAGGGGGCTAGCGGGAAATACAATGAGCAGTTCTTC
CDR3 protein: CASSSLKGASGKYNEQFF

V gene: TRBV20-1
J gene: TRBJ2-5
clone size: few
D gene: -
CDR3 DNA: TGCAGTGCTAGCGGGTATGGAGAGACCCAGTACTTC
CDR3 protein: CSASGYGETQYF

V gene: TRBV9
J gene: TRBJ2-3
clone size: many
D gene: -
CDR3 DNA: TGTGCCAGCAGCCCGAGCGGGCGGACAGATACGCAGTATTTT
CDR3 protein: CASSPSGRTDTQYF

V gene: TRBV3-1
J gene: TRBJ2-2
clone size: -
D gene: TRBD1
CDR3 DNA: TGTGCCAGCAGCCAAGAAGGACAGGGAAGAGGCGGGGAGCTGTTTTTT
CDR3 protein: CASSQEGQGRGGELFF

V gene: TRBV5-5
J gene: TRBJ2-5
clone size: -
D gene: -
CDR3 DNA: TGTGCCAGCAGCTTGAAGGAGGTCGAAGAGACCCAGTACTTC
CDR3 protein: CASSLKEVEETQYF

V gene: TRBV20-1
J gene: TRBJ2-2
clone size: many
D gene: -
CDR3 DNA: TGCAGTGCTAGTGGGGGCACCGGGGAGCTGTTTTTT
CDR3 protein: CSASGGTGELFF

V gene: TRBV6-1
J gene: TRBJ2-7
clone size: few
D gene: -
CDR3 DNA: TGTGCCAGCAGTGAACAGGCCGGGAACGAGCAGTACTTC
CDR3 protein: CASSEQAGNEQYF

V gene: TRBV12-3/TRBV12-4
J gene: TRBJ1-1
clone size: few
D gene: -
CDR3 DNA: TGTGCCAGCACTCCACCGGGCACTGAAGCTTTCTTT
CDR3 protein: CASTPPGTEAFF

V gene: TRBV29-1
J gene: TRBJ2-1
clone size: few
D gene: TRBD2
CDR3 DNA: TGCAGCGTTCCCTACGGGGGGTTCTACAATGAGCAGTTCTTC
CDR3 protein: CSVPYGGFYNEQFF

V gene: TRBV20-1
J gene: TRBJ2-3
clone size: once
D gene: TRBD1
CDR3 DNA: TGCTGCGCTAGAAGGCCCTTTTTGGAGACAGGGACCACAGATACGCAGTATTTT
CDR3 protein: CCARRPFLETGTTDTQYF

V gene: TRBV9
J gene: TRBJ1-1
clone size: few
D gene: -
CDR3 DNA: TGTGCCAGCAGCGTAGCTCATAACACTGAAGCTTTCTTT
CDR3 protein: CASSVAHNTEAFF

V gene: TRBV29-1
J gene: TRBJ2-1
clone size: -
D gene: TRBD2
CDR3 DNA: TGCAGCGTTGCACCGGGACTAGAAACCTACAATGAGCAGTTCTTC
CDR3 protein: CSVAPGLETYNEQFF

V gene: TRBV12-3/TRBV12-4
J gene: TRBJ2-1
clone size: -
D gene: TRBD1
CDR3 DNA: TGTGCCAGCAGTTTCGGGATAGGGACAGGGGGCCCCTTACATACTAAGAGCTCCTACAATGAGCAGTTCTTC
CDR3 protein: CASSFGIGTGGPLHTKSSYNEQFF

V gene: TRBV12-3/TRBV12-4
J gene: TRBJ2-5
clone size: -
D gene: -
CDR3 DNA: TGTGCCAGCAGTTTCGTGTCTGCCCCAGAGACCCAGTACTTC
CDR3 protein: CASSFVSAPETQYF

V gene: TRBV12-3/TRBV12-4
J gene: TRBJ1-1
clone size: few
D gene: -
CDR3 DNA: TGTGCCAGCAGCCGGGTGTCGGGGATGAAAGCTGAAGCTTTCTTT
CDR3 protein: CASSRVSGMKAEAFF

V gene: TRBV7-2
J gene: TRBJ2-5
clone size: few
D gene: -
CDR3 DNA: TGTGCCAGCAGCCCGCGGAGTTCGGGGACCCAGTACTTC
CDR3 protein: CASSPRSSGTQYF

V gene: TRBV20-1
J gene: TRBJ2-5
clone size: few
D gene: -
CDR3 DNA: TGCAGTCACAAGGCCGCTGGGCCGAAAGAGACCCAGTACTTC
CDR3 protein: CSHKAAGPKETQYF

V gene: TRBV5-1
J gene: TRBJ1-1
clone size: few
D gene: -
CDR3 DNA: TGCGCCAGCAGCTTAGACAGCGCGGGTACTGAAGCTTTCTTT
CDR3 protein: CASSLDSAGTEAFF

V gene: TRBV20-1
J gene: TRBJ1-1
clone size: -
D gene: -
CDR3 DNA: TGCAGTGCCACAACAGGGAACCTTGAAGCTTTCTTT
CDR3 protein: CSATTGNLEAFF

V gene: TRBV20-1
J gene: TRBJ2-7
clone size: -
D gene: TRBD1
CDR3 DNA: TGCAGTGCTCCCAGACAGGGGGATGACGAGCAGTACTTC
CDR3 protein: CSAPRQGDDEQYF

V gene: TRBV7-9
J gene: TRBJ2-7
clone size: -
D gene: TRBD1
CDR3 DNA: TGTGCCAGCAGCTCCACTCAGGGGGCCCTCTCCTACGAGCAGTACTTC
CDR3 protein: CASSSTQGALSYEQYF

V gene: TRBV20-1
J gene: TRBJ2-5
clone size: -
D gene: TRBD2
CDR3 DNA: TGCAGTGCTAGTGTGTCCGGGACTAGTGGAGAGACCCAGTACTTC
CDR3 protein: CSASVSGTSGETQYF

V gene: TRBV5-6
J gene: TRBJ2-2
clone size: -
D gene: -
CDR3 DNA: TGTGCCAGCACCCGGAGGACAGCTTCCCTCACCGGGGAGCTGTTTTTT
CDR3 protein: CASTRRTASLTGELFF

V gene: TRBV5-1
J gene: TRBJ2-3
clone size: few
D gene: -
CDR3 DNA: TGTGCCAGCAGCTTGTATAGAGGCACAGATACGCAGTATTTT
CDR3 protein: CASSLYRGTDTQYF

V gene: TRBV20-1
J gene: TRBJ2-3
clone size: few
D gene: TRBD2
CDR3 DNA: TGCAGTGCTAGAGACCATCTAGCGGGATCATACCGAGATACGCAGTATTTT
CDR3 protein: CSARDHLAGSYRDTQYF

V gene: TRBV24-1
J gene: TRBJ1-2
clone size: -
D gene: -
CDR3 DNA: TGTGCCACCAGTGATACAGGGACCAACTATGGCTACACCTTC
CDR3 protein: CATSDTGTNYGYTF

V gene: TRBV11-2
J gene: TRBJ2-3
clone size: -
D gene: TRBD1
CDR3 DNA: TGTGCCAGCAGCCCTGGGACAGGGGTAAAAGATACGCAGTATTTT
CDR3 protein: CASSPGTGVKDTQYF

V gene: TRBV27
J gene: TRBJ2-7
clone size: -
D gene: TRBD2
CDR3 DNA: TGTGCCAGCAGTATTCGGACTAGCGGGGTATACGAGCAGTACTTC
CDR3 protein: CASSIRTSGVYEQYF

V gene: TRBV5-1
J gene: TRBJ2-5
clone size: few
D gene: -
CDR3 DNA: TGCGCCAGCAGAGCGGGCTGGGGAGAGACCCAGTACTTC
CDR3 protein: CASRAGWGETQYF

V gene: TRBV6-5
J gene: TRBJ2-3
clone size: -
D gene: -
CDR3 DNA: TGTGCCAGCAGTTACGTCGGGGGCTTAATCGCAGATACGCAGTATTTT
CDR3 protein: CASSYVGGLIADTQYF

V gene: TRBV7-6
J gene: TRBJ2-3
clone size: few
D gene: TRBD2
CDR3 DNA: TGTGCCAGCGGACTAGCGGCTGAACGCACGCAGTATTTT
CDR3 protein: CASGLAAERTQYF

V gene: TRBV20-1
J gene: TRBJ1-4
clone size: few
D gene: -
CDR3 DNA: TGCAGTGCTAGTAGGGCCCAGAATGAAAAACTGTTTTTT
CDR3 protein: CSASRAQNEKLFF

V gene: TRBV6-1
J gene: TRBJ2-2
clone size: few
D gene: TRBD2
CDR3 DNA: TGTGCCAGCAGTAGGACTAGCGGGATTAATACCGGGGAGCTGTTTTTT
CDR3 protein: CASSRTSGINTGELFF

V gene: TRBV12-3/TRBV12-4
J gene: TRBJ2-5
clone size: -
D gene: -
CDR3 DNA: TGTGCCAGCAGTTCCGGGTCCCCCGGGACCCAGTACTTC
CDR3 protein: CASSSGSPGTQYF

V gene: TRBV2
J gene: TRBJ2-1
clone size: -
D gene: TRBD1
CDR3 DNA: TGTGCCAGCAGTGATCAGGACAGGGATTACAATGAGCAGTTCTTC
CDR3 protein: CASSDQDRDYNEQFF

V gene: TRBV7-9
J gene: TRBJ1-6
clone size: few
D gene: TRBD1
CDR3 DNA: TGTGCCACCTACAGGGGGGACCTGGGGGATTCACCCCTCCACTTT
CDR3 protein: CATYRGDLGDSPLHF

V gene: TRBV5-6
J gene: TRBJ2-1
clone size: few
D gene: -
CDR3 DNA: TGTGCCAGCAGCTTGGACCGAGTCACAGATGAGCAGTTCTTC
CDR3 protein: CASSLDRVTDEQFF

V gene: TRBV7-3
J gene: TRBJ2-2
clone size: few
D gene: -
CDR3 DNA: TGTGCCAGCAGCTCGGCCGGGGTCGGCGGGGAGCTGTTTTTT
CDR3 protein: CASSSAGVGGELFF

V gene: TRBV29-1
J gene: TRBJ2-3
clone size: few
D gene: TRBD1
CDR3 DNA: TGCAGCGTTGAATTTACAGGGGTAAGAGTAGATACGCAGTATTTT
CDR3 protein: CSVEFTGVRVDTQYF

V gene: TRBV20-1
J gene: TRBJ1-2
clone size: -
D gene: -
CDR3 DNA: TGCAGTGCCCTCCCCCGCAGGGAGGCGGGCTACACCTTC
CDR3 protein: CSALPRREAGYTF

V gene: TRBV4-1
J gene: TRBJ2-7
clone size: few
D gene: -
CDR3 DNA: TGCGCCAGCAGCCCCTCGCCCTCCTACGAGCAGTACTTC
CDR3 protein: CASSPSPSYEQYF

V gene: TRBV6-1
J gene: TRBJ1-2
clone size: few
D gene: -
CDR3 DNA: TGTGCCAGCAGCCTAACAAGGGGCGGTGGCTACACCTTC
CDR3 protein: CASSLTRGGGYTF

V gene: TRBV12-3/TRBV12-4
J gene: TRBJ1-1
clone size: many
D gene: -
CDR3 DNA: TGTGCCAGCATCCTGACGGGCGTGAACACTGAAGCTTTCTTT
CDR3 protein: CASILTGVNTEAFF

V gene: TRBV6-2/TRBV6-3
J gene: TRBJ2-5
clone size: few
D gene: -
CDR3 DNA: TGTGCCAGAAGGGAAGAGACCCAGTACTTC
CDR3 protein: CARREETQYF

V gene: TRBV7-2
J gene: TRBJ2-3
clone size: few
D gene: TRBD1
CDR3 DNA: TGTGCCAGCAGCCCCAGGTGGACAGGGGGGGCAGATACGCAGTATTTT
CDR3 protein: CASSPRWTGGADTQYF

V gene: TRBV20-1
J gene: TRBJ2-5
clone size: many
D gene: TRBD2
CDR3 DNA: TGCAGTGCGTTTTCGGGGCTAGCGGGAAGAGAGACCCAGTACTTC
CDR3 protein: CSAFSGLAGRETQYF

V gene: TRBV5-1
J gene: TRBJ1-2
clone size: once
D gene: -
CDR3 DNA: TGCGCCAGCAGCTTGGGATTCCGGGATGGCTACACCTTC
CDR3 protein: CASSLGFRDGYTF

V gene: TRBV6-5
J gene: TRBJ1-6
clone size: -
D gene: -
CDR3 DNA: TGTGCCAGCAGTTACTCACAGGGTCGACGTTCACCCCTCCACTTT
CDR3 protein: CASSYSQGRRSPLHF